These 3 T cell receptor beta chains originate from one sample sequenced in a study of OX40 agonist ivuxolimab in advanced cancers. Here immunoSEQ multiplex PCR was the method, and the copy in TCRdb shows in-frame clones only, minus some. The sample has almost 70,000 clones, 90% seen once. Sequences were derived from CD4+ or CD8+ T cells sorted from blood, sampled in a trial of the OX40 agonist ivuxolimab. Receptor source: an adult with an advanced solid tumor such as melanoma, head and neck, liver or kidney cancer.

The rearrangement joins TRBV23-1 to TRBJ2-5; the match to TRBD2 covers 9 bases. TRBV23-1 is an open reading frame whose function is uncertain. The junction had 8 bases not matched to a gene; V was cut back by 2 bases and J by 4 bases. The CDR3 covers 16 residues. The CDR3: CASSQPGTSLRETQYF. For the CDR3, the DNA is TGCGCCAGCAGTCAACCCGGGACTAGCTTACGAGAGACCCAGTACTTC.

V is TRBV5-1 and J is TRBJ1-4; D is undetermined. Germline V gene data show CDR1 as SGHRS and CDR2 as YFSETQ. The CDR3 totals 14 residues. Trimming cost V 5 bases and J 0 bases, with 8 bases left between them. CDR3 in DNA: TGCGCCAGCAGAATAGAAACAACTAATGAAAAACTGTTTTTT. Amino acids: CASRIETTNEKLFF.

This chain links TRBV6-6 with TRBJ2-1; 7 bases are shared with TRBD2. Trimming at V came to 7 bases and at J to 2 bases, leaving 5 bases not matched to a gene. Germline V gives CDR1 MNHNY, CDR2 SVGAGI (reference sequence). This CDR3 contains 14 residues. The CDR3 DNA is TGTGCCAGCAAGGCTAGCGGCACCTACAATGAGCAGTTCTTC. It encodes CASKASGTYNEQFF.